A single sample is the source of the 7 T cell receptor beta chains below, sequenced in a study of cytomegalovirus exposure and HLA in healthy donors. The PCR had 60 Vbeta and 13 Jbeta primers. Generated by immunoSEQ multiplex PCR, the TCRdb table keeps only in-frame clones and is missing some. The sample contains some 170,000 clones, over 70% of which appear only once. Sequenced sample: PBMCs. The source is a man aged 25 to 40 in good health and CMV-seronegative.

This clone was found once. This chain links TRBV28 with TRBJ2-7, with a tentative D call TRBD2 (5 bases). Germline CDR1 is MDHEN and CDR2 is SYDVKM. CDR3 length equals 14 residues. V lost 6 bases to trimming and J lost 5 bases, with 17 bases between them. CDR3 sequence (DNA): TGTGCCAGCAGGGAGGTGGGAGAGGGCGACGAGCAGTACTTC. Its protein is CASREVGEGDEQYF.

The chain uses TRBV27 and TRBJ2-7, with D possibly matching TRBD2 (7 bases). Per germline, CDR1 MNHEY and CDR2 SMNVEV (reference sequence). This CDR3 has 15 amino acids. The V and J ends lost 0 bases and 3 bases respectively, with 12 bases between them. CDR3 amino acids: CASSLSIGGLYEQYF. The DNA for the CDR3 is TGTGCCAGCAGTTTATCGATCGGGGGGCTCTACGAGCAGTACTTC.

J is TRBJ2-2 and V is TRBV27, with 7 nucleotides matching TRBD1. The CDR3 sequence is 15 residues long. J gave up 6 bases and V 1 base, and 5 bases lay outside the gene matches. Germline lookup yields CDR1 MNHEY and CDR2 SMNVEV (reference sequence). For the CDR3, the DNA is TGTGCCAGCAGTTTATATTCCACAGGGGCCGGGGAGCTGTTTTTT. Encoded protein: CASSLYSTGAGELFF.

The chain uses TRBV10-3 and TRBJ2-5, with 10 bases aligning to TRBD2. The J call may be wrong; the DNA end is better matched by TRBJ2-7. The germline V gene has CDR1 ENHRY and CDR2 SYGVKD. This CDR3 has 16 residues. CDR3 loop: CAISGGLAESSYEQYF. The DNA for the CDR3 is TGTGCCATCAGTGGAGGACTAGCGGAGAGCTCCTACGAGCAGTACTTC.

The chain is built from TRBV19 and TRBJ1-1; 8 bases agree with TRBD1. Germline V gives CDR1 LNHDA, CDR2 SQIVND (reference sequence). After removal of 5 bases from V and 3 bases from J, the junction contained 2 bases not matched to a gene. The CDR3 consists of 13 residues. Here the CDR3 reads CASSSDRDTEAFF. The CDR3 DNA reads as TGTGCCAGTAGTTCGGACAGGGACACTGAAGCTTTCTTT. The whole variable domain, remainder taken from reference TRBV19 and TRBJ1-1, is DGGITQSPKYLFRKEGQNVTLSCEQNLNHDAMYWYRQDPGQGLRLIYYSQIVNDFQKGDIAEGYSVSREKKESFPLTVTSAQKNPTAFYLCASSSDRDTEAFFGQGTRLTVV.

The chain joins TRBV5-8 to TRBJ2-2; perhaps TRBD1 as D (7 bases). Germline CDR1 is SGHTS and CDR2 is YDEGEE. The CDR3 runs to 16 residues. V was cut by 0 bases and J by 6 bases, with 15 bases left in between. CDR3 bases: TGTGCCAGCAGCTTGGGGCCAGGGGGGATAGCCGGGGAGCTGTTTTTT. The encoded protein is CASSLGPGGIAGELFF.

The genes are TRBV30 and TRBJ2-3; a weak D match, TRBD1 (5 bases). Germline CDR1 and CDR2: GTSNPN and SVGIG (reference sequence). V was pared by 4 bases and J by 6 bases, with 17 bases between. This CDR3 comprises 14 residues. Here the CDR3 DNA reads TGTGCCTGGACTAAAGGAGTAGGGGCGGATACGCAGTATTTT. Protein product: CAWTKGVGADTQYF.